The following is a T cell receptor beta chain sequence with its context. The CDR3 spans 18 residues. With 3 bases clipped from V and 1 base from J, the junction kept 12 bases outside the gene matches. From germline, CDR1 is LGHDT and CDR2 YNNKEL (reference sequence). The sample belongs to a study of blood T cell repertoires in COVID-19. Sequencing used immunoSEQ multiplex PCR; TCRdb keeps in-frame clones, though not all of them. Of roughly 300,000 clones listed, about 80% are singletons. Sequences were obtained from peripheral blood. The chain carries TRBV3-1 (or the pseudogene TRBV3-2) and TRBJ1-2; the match to TRBD1 covers 9 bases. This clonotype was obtained from a woman aged 45-59 years who had recovered from COVID-19. For the CDR3, the DNA is TGTGCCAGCAGCCACACCGGACAGGGGCCCAAAGTTAACTATGGCTACACCTTC. It yields the protein CASSHTGQGPKVNYGYTF.